Sequencing of this TCR beta chain was carried out in a study of control samples from healthy donors and cancer patients. The J segment lost 1 base and the V segment lost 5 bases, leaving 5 bases of the junction unmatched. Germline V CDR1 and CDR2: SEHNR, FQNEAQ (reference sequence). This CDR3 contains 14 residues. In its sample, this clone was seen a few times. Clones were sequenced by immunoSEQ multiplex PCR, and TCRdb holds only the in-frame ones, with some missing. Of about 60,000 clones in the sample, about 82% were seen once. J is TRBJ2-7 and V is TRBV7-9; 7 positions match TRBD1. This TCR came from a man aged 35 to 55 in good health. Sequencing was performed on blood. The CDR3 nucleotides read TGTGCCAGCAGCCCTAGGGACAGTTCCTACGAGCAGTACTTC. Residues: CASSPRDSSYEQYF.